This entry features one T cell receptor beta chain sequence. The record originates from a study of Graves' ophthalmopathy and Graves' hyperthyroidism. The sequenced template was RNA, covering the TCR beta CDR3 region. A first-round RT-PCR used HTBI primers, followed by a second-round multiplex PCR. Using its own MiXCR run on the multiplex PCR reads, TCRdb lists one record per CDR3 protein. This sample carries some 1.1 million distinct CDR3 sequences, around a third of them seen once, and the ten largest clones take over 8.5%. Germline V gene sequence: CDR1 SNHLY, CDR2 FYNNEI. The V and J ends lost 7 bases and 2 bases respectively, with 10 bases between them. The CDR3 totals 13 residues. The diagnostic workup employed clinical symptoms, serum thyroxine, TRAb, thyroid ultrasound and orbital computed tomography.

The source material was peripheral blood or thyroid tissue (not recorded which). The source of this sequence is an adult man with Graves' hyperthyroidism. The J gene is TRBJ2-3, the V gene TRBV2, with D maybe TRBD2 (6 bases). CDR3 sequence reads: CASKGLLTDTQYF. The CDR3 DNA reads as TGTGCCAGCAAAGGACTACTCACAGATACGCAGTATTTT.